This T cell receptor beta chain was profiled in a study of OX40 agonist ivuxolimab in advanced cancers. Assay used: immunoSEQ multiplex PCR; TCRdb lists only in-frame clones, some missing. This table has approximately 74,000 clones, roughly four fifths appearing once. The sample in question was CD4+ or CD8+ T cells sorted from blood, obtained in a trial of the OX40 agonist ivuxolimab. This TCR was sampled from an adult with an advanced solid tumor such as melanoma, head and neck, liver or kidney cancer.

CDR3 nucleotide sequence: TGTGCCAGCAGCTTCAACAGGAGGCCGTATGGGGGCTACACCTTC. Translation gives CASSFNRRPYGGYTF. J is TRBJ1-2 and V is TRBV7-2; D possibly corresponds to TRBD1 (5 bases). V lost 3 bases and J lost 8, with 19 bases in between. This CDR3 has 15 residues. CDR1 and CDR2 (germline): SGHTA, FQGNSA.